This T cell receptor beta chain derives from a study of T cells in Graves' hyperthyroidism and ophthalmopathy. Uncontrolled infection, other autoimmune disease, pregnancy or lactation led to exclusion. Using over 8.5 ml of fresh peripheral blood, PBMCs were prepared. The investigators amplified TCR beta CDR3 regions from RNA transcripts. First-round RT-PCR with HTBI primers amplified the TCR CDR3 region. TCRdb reanalysed the multiplex PCR reads using MiXCR and keeps one entry per CDR3 protein. Among about 270,000 distinct CDR3 sequences, over 20% were seen once, and the ten largest hold over 55%. Study-wide results and limits: It was a median around 6 months before onset that the model predicted ophthalmopathy. Researchers found most expanded thyroid clonotypes above 0.001 in blood as well.

This clonotype has more than one count but fewer than ten. Its antigen is still unknown. What was sequenced was blood. This TCR derives from a man aged 30-40 years with Graves' ophthalmopathy.

DNA of the CDR3: TGTGCCAGTAGGCGATACACAGGGTATGGCTACACCTTC. Its translation is CASRRYTGYGYTF. J is TRBJ1-2 and V is TRBV19, with a possible D match to TRBD1 (6 bases). Germline CDR1 LNHDA, CDR2 SQIVND (reference sequence). The CDR3 runs 13 residues. Between the trimmed V and J ends, which lost 6 bases and 5 bases, there was a span of 13 bases.